This T cell receptor (beta chain) was obtained from a study of human T cells and chemical hapten exposure. Study-wide results and caveats: Compared with pre-sensitization or healthy control sets, expanded TCRs clustered more. DPC sensitization produced no change in TCRs with frequency above 1 in 1000.

For this clonotype: Its antigen is unknown.

Trimming cost V 7 bases and J 8 bases; bases outside gene matches: 15. The CDR3 totals 16 residues. CDR1 and CDR2 from the germline V gene are MNHNY and SVGAGI (reference sequence). Time point specified: pre-sensitization, week 0. The treatment: therapeutic diphenylcyclopropenone sensitization with weekly scalp DPC. Unfractionated whole blood was the source of the extracted total RNA. Per the original data handling: From around 20,000 to 690,000 TCRs were found per sample, with a median of around 96,000. TCRdb re-called the RACE reads through MiXCR, storing one row per CDR3 protein. These V and J calls derive from TCRdb rather than the authors' analysis. The profile shows 380,000 or so distinct CDR3 sequences, 5.5% of them singletons.

Sequencing used whole blood, obtained in connection with sensitization to the hapten diphenylcyclopropenone (DPC). This chain uses TRBV6-6 with TRBJ2-2; TRBD2 agrees at 8 bases. This sequence originates from a young woman with alopecia areata. Some clones in this sample may be carry-over from other donors' samples. CDR3 loop: CASTLGGVVALGELFF. In DNA, the CDR3 is TGTGCCAGCACCCTCGGGGGGGTCGTGGCCTTGGGGGAGCTGTTTTTT.